The entry that follows covers one T cell receptor beta chain sequence. Its antigen is unidentified. CDR1 and CDR2 (germline): ENHRY, SYGVKD. The CDR3 is made up of 13 amino acids. Trimming removed 0 bases from V and 6 bases from J, with 9 bases in between. Clones were read by immunoSEQ multiplex PCR, and TCRdb kept only the in-frame ones, dropping some. This sample has some 20,000 clones, with around four fifths found just once. This record belongs to a study of somatic mutations in cytotoxic T cells in rheumatoid arthritis. Study observations and caveats: Among rheumatoid arthritis patients and age-matched healthy controls, CD8+ T-cell clonality was not significantly different. In rheumatoid arthritis patients, unlike healthy controls, CD8+ clonality rose with age. There was no knowledge of the antigen targets of the expanded CD8+ clones.

V gene TRBV10-3 combines with J gene TRBJ2-7; D may be TRBD1 or TRBD2 (5 bases each). Sequencing used CD8+ T cells sorted from blood. The sequence was collected from an adult with rheumatoid arthritis. The CDR3 sequence is CAISESTGTEQYV. CDR3 bases: TGTGCCATCAGTGAGTCGACCGGGACCGAGCAGTACGTC.